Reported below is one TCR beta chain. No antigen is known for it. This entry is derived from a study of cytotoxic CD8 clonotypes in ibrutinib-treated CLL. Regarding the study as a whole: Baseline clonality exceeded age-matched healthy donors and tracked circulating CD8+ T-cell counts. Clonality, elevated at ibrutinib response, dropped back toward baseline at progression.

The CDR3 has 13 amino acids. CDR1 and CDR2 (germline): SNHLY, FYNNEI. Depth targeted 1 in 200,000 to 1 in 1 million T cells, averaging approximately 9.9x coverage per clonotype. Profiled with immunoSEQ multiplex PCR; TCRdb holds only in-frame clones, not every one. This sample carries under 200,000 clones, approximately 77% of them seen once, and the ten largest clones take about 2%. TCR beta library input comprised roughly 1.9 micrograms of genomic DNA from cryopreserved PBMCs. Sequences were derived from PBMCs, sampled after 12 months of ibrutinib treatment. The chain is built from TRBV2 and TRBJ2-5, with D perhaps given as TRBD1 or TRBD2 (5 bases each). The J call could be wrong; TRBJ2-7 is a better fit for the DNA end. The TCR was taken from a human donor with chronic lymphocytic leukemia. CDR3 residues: CASRRDGSYEQYF. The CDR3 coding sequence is TGTGCCAGCAGGAGGGACGGGTCCTACGAGCAGTACTTC.